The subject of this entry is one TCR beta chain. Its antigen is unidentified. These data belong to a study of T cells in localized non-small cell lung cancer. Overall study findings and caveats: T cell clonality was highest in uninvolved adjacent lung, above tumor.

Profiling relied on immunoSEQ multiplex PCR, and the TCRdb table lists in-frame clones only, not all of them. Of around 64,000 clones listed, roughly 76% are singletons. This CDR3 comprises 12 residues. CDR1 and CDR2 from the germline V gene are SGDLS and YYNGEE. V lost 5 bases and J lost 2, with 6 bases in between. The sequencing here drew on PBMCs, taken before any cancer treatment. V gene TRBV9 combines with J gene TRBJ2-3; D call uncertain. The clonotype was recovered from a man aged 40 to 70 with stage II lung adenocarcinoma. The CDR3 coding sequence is TGTGCCAGCAGGGCTGACACAGATACGCAGTATTTT. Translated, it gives CASRADTDTQYF.